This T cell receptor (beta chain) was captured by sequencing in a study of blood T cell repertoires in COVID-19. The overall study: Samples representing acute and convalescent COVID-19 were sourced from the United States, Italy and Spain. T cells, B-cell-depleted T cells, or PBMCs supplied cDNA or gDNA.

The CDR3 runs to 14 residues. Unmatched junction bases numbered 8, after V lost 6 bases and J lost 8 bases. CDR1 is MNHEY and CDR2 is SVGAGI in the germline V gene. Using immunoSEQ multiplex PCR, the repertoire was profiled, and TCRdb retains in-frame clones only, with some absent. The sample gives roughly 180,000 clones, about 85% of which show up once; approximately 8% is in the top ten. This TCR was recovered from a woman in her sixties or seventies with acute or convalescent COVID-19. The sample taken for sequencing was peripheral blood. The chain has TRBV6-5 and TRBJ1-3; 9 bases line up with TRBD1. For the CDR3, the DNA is TGTGCCAGCAGACCCGACGGACAGGGGTACACCATATATTTT. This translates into CASRPDGQGYTIYF.